This entry describes one T cell receptor (beta chain). Its antigen is currently not known. The record has no base qualities; no much larger clone is one base away. This record belongs to a study of T cells in Graves' hyperthyroidism and ophthalmopathy (dated by TCRdb to the late 2010s). Turning to the overall study: Peripheral blood samples were taken at initial diagnosis, before any treatment was given. The 95 to 100 discovery patients were randomly split 7:3 into training and test sets. TCR V-J signatures able to tell the groups apart were searched for in a discovery cohort of about a hundred patients, of whom 40 to 45 had Graves' ophthalmopathy and some 60 had stable Graves' hyperthyroidism. Once sampling was done, hyperthyroidism patients were given methimazole at a starting dose of 30 mg daily, whereas ophthalmopathy patients were given high-dose intravenous methylprednisolone. The paper reports TCR Vbeta CDR3 sequencing of roughly 140 peripheral blood samples: around 41 ophthalmopathy, fewer than 80 hyperthyroidism and approximately 17 progressor patients. Whether ophthalmopathy could be predicted prospectively was tested in an independent validation cohort made up of under 20 hyperthyroidism patients plus 17 patients who later progressed to ophthalmopathy. Thyroid tissue and blood T-cell repertoires from six or seven Graves' hyperthyroidism patients were also compared in the study. Study-level results and caveats: A model built on a 13 V-J signature distinguished ophthalmopathy from stable hyperthyroidism, reaching over 85% sensitivity and around 82% specificity in cross-validation and 80%/75% in testing. No statistical method was used to set the sample size in advance, and investigators knew the group allocation. Blood samples also contained most of the expanded thyroid clonotypes (frequency above 0.001), which suggests that blood repertoires may reflect thyroid immune responses. In validation, the model predicted progression to ophthalmopathy with approximately 69% sensitivity and less than 75% specificity, a median of about six months before onset.

In the ophthalmopathy patients, disease was moderately to severely active, with a Clinical Activity Score of 3 or more, a NOSPECS grade of 4 or more, and a duration of less than 3 months. The study excluded patients with uncontrolled infections, other autoimmune diseases, pregnancy or lactation. Diagnoses relied on clinical symptoms, serum thyroxine and TRAb, thyroid ultrasound and orbital computed tomography. PBMCs were separated from approximately 9.9 ml of fresh peripheral blood using Ficoll-Paque density gradient centrifugation. Total RNA was extracted with Trizol reagent, and quality was checked on an Agilent 2100 Bioanalyzer. TCR beta CDR3 regions were amplified from RNA transcripts. A first-round RT-PCR of the TCR CDR3 used the HTBI primer set with the Qiagen OneStep RT-PCR kit. Libraries were constructed in a second round of multiplex PCR, after which size selection and purification were carried out. Paired-end sequencing of the libraries was performed with 100 bp reads on an Illumina HiSeq2000. Turning to the authors' computational methods: SOAPnuke was used to process the raw data, throwing out any read that contained adapters or uncalled bases, had a mean Phred below 15, or lacked an exact constant-primer or identifier match. High-quality paired reads were merged using COPE v1.2.5, and each unique nucleotide sequence was defined as a clonotype. MiTCR v1.1 was used to align the clonotypes against IMGT TRBV, TRBD and TRBJ reference segments. The analysis was restricted to V-J combinations with a frequency above 0.0001, which together covered roughly 99% of the repertoires. The TCS score was defined as F50 (clonal expansion) divided by E x V (chaos), with BLOSUM62-based TCRdist calculated between CDR3 peptides within each V-J. Welch's t-statistics and random forest reduced around 520 V-J features to about 12, which were used in a naive Bayes classifier (R e1071). TCRdb reanalyzed the raw reads on its own, using fastp at Q25 for trimming and MiXCR for clone calling, and kept in-frame beta chains. CDR3 protein duplicates are merged, each entry listing the most common genes and DNA. TCRdb's processing, not the study's, gives the V and J calls here. The sample includes hundreds of thousands of distinct CDR3 sequences, with roughly 15% observed a single time. Of the sample, 3% to 4% is held by the ten largest clones.

CDR1 and CDR2 are read off the germline V gene as MNHEY and SVGAGI. The CDR3 measures 15 amino acids from cysteine to phenylalanine. Of all the DNA, just the CDR3 is kept, 45 bases in frame from base 1. The germline ends are 8 bases apart after V is trimmed by 0 bases and J by 2 bases. Rearrangement joined TRBV6-5 to TRBJ1-3; no D gene is confidently identified. The TCR was taken from a middle-aged woman with Graves' ophthalmopathy. What was sequenced was blood. The nucleotide sequence reads as follows: TGTGCCAGCAGTTACTCGGGGTACCCTGGAAACACCATATATTTT. The resulting protein is CASSYSGYPGNTIYF.